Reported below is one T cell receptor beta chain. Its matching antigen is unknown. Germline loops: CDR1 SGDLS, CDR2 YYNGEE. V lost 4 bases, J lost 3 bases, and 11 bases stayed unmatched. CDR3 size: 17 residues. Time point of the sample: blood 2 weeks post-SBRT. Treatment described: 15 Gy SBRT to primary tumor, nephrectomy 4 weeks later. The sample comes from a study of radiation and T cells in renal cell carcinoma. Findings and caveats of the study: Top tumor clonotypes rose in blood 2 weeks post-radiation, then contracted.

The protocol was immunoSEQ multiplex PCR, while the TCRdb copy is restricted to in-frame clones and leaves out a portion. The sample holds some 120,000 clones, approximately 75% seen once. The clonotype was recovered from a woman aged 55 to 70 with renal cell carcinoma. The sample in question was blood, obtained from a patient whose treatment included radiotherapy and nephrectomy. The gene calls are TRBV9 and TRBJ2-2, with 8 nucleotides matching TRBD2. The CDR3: CASSTLGLGGDTGELFF. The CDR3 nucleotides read TGTGCCAGCAGCACTTTGGGACTAGGGGGGGACACCGGGGAGCTGTTTTTT.